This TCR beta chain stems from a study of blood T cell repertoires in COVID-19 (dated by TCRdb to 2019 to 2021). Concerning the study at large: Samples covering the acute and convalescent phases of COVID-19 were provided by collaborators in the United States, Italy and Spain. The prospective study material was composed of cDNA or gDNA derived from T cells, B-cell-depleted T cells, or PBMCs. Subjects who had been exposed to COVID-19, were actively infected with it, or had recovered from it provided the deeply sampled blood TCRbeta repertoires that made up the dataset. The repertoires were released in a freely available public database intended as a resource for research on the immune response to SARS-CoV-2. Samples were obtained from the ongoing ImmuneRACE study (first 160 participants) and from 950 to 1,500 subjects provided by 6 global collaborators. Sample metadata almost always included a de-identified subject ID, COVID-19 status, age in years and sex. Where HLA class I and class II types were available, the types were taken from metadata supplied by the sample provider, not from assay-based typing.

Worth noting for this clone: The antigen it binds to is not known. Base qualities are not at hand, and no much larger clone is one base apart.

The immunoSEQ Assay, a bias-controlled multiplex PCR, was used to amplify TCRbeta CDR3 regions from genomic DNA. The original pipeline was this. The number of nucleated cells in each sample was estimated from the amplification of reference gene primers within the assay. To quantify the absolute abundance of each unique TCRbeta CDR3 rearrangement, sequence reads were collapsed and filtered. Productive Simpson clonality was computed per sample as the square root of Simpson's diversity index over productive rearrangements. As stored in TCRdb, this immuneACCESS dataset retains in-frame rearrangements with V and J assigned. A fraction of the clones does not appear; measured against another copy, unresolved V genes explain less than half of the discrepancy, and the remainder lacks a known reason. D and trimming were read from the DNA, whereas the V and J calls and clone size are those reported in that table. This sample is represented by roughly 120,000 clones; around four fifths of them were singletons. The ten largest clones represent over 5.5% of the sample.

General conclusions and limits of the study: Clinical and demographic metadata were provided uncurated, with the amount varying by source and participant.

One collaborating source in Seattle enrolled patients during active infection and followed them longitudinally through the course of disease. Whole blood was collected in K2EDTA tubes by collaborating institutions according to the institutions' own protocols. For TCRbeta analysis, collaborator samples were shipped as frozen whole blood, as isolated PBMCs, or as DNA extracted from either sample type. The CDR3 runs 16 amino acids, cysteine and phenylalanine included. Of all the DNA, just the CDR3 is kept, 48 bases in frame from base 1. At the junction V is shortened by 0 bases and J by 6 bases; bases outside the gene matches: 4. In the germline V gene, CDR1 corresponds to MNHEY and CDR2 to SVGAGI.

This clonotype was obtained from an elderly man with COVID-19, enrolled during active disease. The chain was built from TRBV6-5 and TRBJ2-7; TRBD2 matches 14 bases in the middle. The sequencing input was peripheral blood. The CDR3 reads CASSYSAGLAGGEQYF. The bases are TGTGCCAGCAGTTACTCGGCTGGACTAGCGGGAGGCGAGCAGTACTTC.